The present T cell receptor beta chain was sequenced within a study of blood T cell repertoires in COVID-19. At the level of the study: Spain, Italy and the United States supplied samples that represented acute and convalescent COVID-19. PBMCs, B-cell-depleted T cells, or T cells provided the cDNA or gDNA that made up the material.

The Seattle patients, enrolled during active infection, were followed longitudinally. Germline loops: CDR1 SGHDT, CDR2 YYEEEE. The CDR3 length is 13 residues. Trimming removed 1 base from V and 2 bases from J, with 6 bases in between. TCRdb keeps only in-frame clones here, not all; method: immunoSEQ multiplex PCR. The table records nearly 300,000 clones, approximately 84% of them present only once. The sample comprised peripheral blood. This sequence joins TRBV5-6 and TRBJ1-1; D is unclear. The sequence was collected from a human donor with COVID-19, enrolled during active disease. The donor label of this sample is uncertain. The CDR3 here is CASSLILNTEAFF. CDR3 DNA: TGTGCCAGCAGCTTGATACTAAACACTGAAGCTTTCTTT. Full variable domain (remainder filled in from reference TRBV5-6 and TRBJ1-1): DAGVTQSPTHLIKTRGQQVTLRCSPKSGHDTVSWYQQALGQGPQFIFQYYEEEERQRGNFPDRFSGHQFPNYSSELNVNALLLGDSALYLCASSLILNTEAFFGQGTRLTVV.